This T cell receptor beta chain is drawn from a study of cytotoxic CD8 clonotypes in ibrutinib-treated CLL. Depth targeted 1 in 200,000 to 1 in 1 million T cells, averaging 10x coverage per clonotype. The data were produced by immunoSEQ multiplex PCR, yet TCRdb's version contains in-frame clones alone and is incomplete. The sample includes 150,000 to 250,000 clones, roughly 72% of them seen just once. V lost 5 bases and J 2 bases, leaving 16 bases between the germline ends. The germline gives CDR1 MNHEY, CDR2 SMNVEV (reference sequence). The length of the CDR3 is 15 residues. Worth noting for this clone: Its antigen is not known.

Regarding the study as a whole: Having risen at ibrutinib response, clonality had fallen back toward baseline by progression.

The sample here was PBMCs, taken after 24 months of ibrutinib treatment. This TCR came from a human donor with chronic lymphocytic leukemia. This chain uses TRBV27 with TRBJ2-7; possible D gene TRBD1, 7 bases. CDR3: CASSPPGDRPYEQYF. The CDR3 nucleotides are TGTGCCAGCAGTCCCCCGGGGGACAGACCCTACGAGCAGTACTTC.